This record looks at one T cell receptor (beta chain) sequence and its context. Antigen unknown. TCRdb's table, derived via immunoSEQ multiplex PCR, lists solely in-frame clones and lacks some. The sample includes roughly 280,000 clones, 80% to 90% of them seen just once. Trimming stripped 0 bases from V and 5 bases from J, with 7 bases between. CDR1 is MNHEY and CDR2 is SVGAGI in the germline V gene. The CDR3 is 13 amino acids. The data originate from a study of cytomegalovirus exposure and HLA in healthy donors. Overall study results and limits: Three chains tied to CMV proved CMV antigen-specific in vitro. The investigators catalogued 180 or so TCR beta chains as cytomegalovirus-associated. Accounts indicate the classifier identified cytomegalovirus status with strong specificity and sensitivity.

Sequencing input: PBMCs. The origin of this receptor is a woman aged 18-30 years in good health and CMV-seronegative. V gene TRBV6-5 combines with J gene TRBJ1-1, with D unclear. Here the CDR3 DNA reads TGTGCCAGCAGTTACTCGAGCGCGACTGAAGCTTTCTTT. Protein sequence: CASSYSSATEAFF.